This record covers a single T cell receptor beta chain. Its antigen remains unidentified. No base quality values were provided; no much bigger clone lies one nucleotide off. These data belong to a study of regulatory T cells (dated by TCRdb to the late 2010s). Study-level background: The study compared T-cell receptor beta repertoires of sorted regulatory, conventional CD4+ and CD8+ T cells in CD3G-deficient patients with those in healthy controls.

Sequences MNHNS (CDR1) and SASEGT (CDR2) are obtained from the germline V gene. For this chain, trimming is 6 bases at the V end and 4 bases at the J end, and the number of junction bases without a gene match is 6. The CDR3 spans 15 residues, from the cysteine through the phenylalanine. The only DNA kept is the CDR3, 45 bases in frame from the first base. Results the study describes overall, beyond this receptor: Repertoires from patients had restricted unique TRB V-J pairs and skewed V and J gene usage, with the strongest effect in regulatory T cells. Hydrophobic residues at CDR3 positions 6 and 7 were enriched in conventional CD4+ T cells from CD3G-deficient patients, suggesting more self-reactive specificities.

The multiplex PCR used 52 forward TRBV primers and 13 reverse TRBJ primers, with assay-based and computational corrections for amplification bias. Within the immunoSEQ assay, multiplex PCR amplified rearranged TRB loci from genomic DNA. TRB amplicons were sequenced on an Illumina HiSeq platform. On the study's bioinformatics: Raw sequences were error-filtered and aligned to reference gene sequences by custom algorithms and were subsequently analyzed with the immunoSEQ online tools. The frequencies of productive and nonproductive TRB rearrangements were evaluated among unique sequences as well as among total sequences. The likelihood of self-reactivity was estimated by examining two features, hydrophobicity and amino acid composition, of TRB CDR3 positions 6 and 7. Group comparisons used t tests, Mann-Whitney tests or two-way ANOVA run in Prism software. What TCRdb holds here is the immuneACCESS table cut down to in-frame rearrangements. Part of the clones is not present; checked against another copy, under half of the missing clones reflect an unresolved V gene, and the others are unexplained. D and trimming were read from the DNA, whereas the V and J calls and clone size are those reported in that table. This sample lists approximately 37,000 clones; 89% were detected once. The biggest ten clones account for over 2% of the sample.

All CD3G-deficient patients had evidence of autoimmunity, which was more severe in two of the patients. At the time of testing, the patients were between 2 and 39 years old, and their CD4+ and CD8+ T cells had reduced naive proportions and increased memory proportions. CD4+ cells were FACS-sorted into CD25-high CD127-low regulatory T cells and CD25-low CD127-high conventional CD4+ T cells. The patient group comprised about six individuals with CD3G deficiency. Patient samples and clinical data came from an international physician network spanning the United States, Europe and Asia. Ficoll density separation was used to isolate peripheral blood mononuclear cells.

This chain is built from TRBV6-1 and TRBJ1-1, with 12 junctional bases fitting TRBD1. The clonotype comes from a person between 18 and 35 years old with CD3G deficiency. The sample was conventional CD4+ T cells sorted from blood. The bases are TGTGCCAGCAGCTCCGTGGGACAGGGGGCCACTGAAGCTTTCTTT. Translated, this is CASSSVGQGATEAFF.